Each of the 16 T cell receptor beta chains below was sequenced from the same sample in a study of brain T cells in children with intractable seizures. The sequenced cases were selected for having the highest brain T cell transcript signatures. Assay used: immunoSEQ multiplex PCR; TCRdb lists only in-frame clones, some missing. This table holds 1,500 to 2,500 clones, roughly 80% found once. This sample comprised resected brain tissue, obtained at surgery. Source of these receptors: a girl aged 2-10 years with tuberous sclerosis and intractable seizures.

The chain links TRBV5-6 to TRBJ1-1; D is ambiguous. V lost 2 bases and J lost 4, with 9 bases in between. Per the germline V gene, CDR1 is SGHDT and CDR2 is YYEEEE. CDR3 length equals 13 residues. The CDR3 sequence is CASSLGLLTEAFF. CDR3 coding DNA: TGTGCCAGCAGCTTAGGGCTGCTCACTGAAGCTTTCTTT. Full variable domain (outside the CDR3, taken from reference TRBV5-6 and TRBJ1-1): DAGVTQSPTHLIKTRGQQVTLRCSPKSGHDTVSWYQQALGQGPQFIFQYYEEEERQRGNFPDRFSGHQFPNYSSELNVNALLLGDSALYLCASSLGLLTEAFFGQGTRLTVV.

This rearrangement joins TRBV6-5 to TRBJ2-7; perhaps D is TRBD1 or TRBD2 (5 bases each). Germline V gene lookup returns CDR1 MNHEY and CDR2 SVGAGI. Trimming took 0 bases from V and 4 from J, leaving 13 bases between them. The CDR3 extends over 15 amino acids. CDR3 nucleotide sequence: TGTGCCAGCAGTTACTCAGGGGAGAGTTCGTACGAGCAGTACTTC. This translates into CASSYSGESSYEQYF.

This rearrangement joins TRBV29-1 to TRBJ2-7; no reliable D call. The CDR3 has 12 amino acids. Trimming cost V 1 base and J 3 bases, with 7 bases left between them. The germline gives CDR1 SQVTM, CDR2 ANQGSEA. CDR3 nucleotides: TGCAGCGTTGAAGTCCAGGACTACGAGCAGTACTTC. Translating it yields CSVEVQDYEQYF.

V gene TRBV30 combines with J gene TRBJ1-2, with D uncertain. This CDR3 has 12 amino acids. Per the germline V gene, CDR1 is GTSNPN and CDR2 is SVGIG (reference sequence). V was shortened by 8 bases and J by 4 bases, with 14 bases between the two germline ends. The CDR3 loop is CANPGGLYGYTF. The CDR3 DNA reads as TGTGCCAACCCGGGAGGCCTCTATGGCTACACCTTC.

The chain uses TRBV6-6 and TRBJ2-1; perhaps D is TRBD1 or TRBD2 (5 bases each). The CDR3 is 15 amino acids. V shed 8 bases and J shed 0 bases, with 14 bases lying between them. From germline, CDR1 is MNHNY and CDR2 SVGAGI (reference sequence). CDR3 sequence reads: CASRGGGSSYNEQFF. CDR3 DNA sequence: TGTGCCAGCCGTGGTGGGGGTAGCTCCTACAATGAGCAGTTCTTC.

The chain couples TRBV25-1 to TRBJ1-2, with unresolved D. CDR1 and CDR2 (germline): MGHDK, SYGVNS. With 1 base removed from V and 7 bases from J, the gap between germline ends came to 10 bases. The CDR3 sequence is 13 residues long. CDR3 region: CASSESPTRGYTF. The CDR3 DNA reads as TGTGCCAGCAGTGAATCCCCGACACGTGGCTACACCTTC.

Here the CDR3 reads CASSPGRNNSPLHF. The CDR3 nucleotides are TGTGCCAGCAGCCCGGGACGGAATAATTCACCCCTCCACTTT. The chain uses TRBV7-9 and TRBJ1-6; maybe TRBD1 (5 bases). The germline CDR1 and CDR2 sequences are SEHNR and FQNEAQ (reference sequence). V was shortened by 5 bases and J by 5 bases, with 10 bases between the two germline ends. The CDR3 has 14 amino acids.

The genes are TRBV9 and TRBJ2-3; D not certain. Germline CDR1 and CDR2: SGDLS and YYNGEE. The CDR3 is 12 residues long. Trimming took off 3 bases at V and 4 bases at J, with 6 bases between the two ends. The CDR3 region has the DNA TGTGCCAGCAGCGGGGTGGCAGATACGCAGTATTTT. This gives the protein CASSGVADTQYF. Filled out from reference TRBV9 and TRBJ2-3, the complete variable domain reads DSGVTQTPKHLITATGQRVTLRCSPRSGDLSVYWYQQSLDQGLQFLIQYYNGEERAKGNILERFSAQQFPDLHSELNLSSLELGDSALYFCASSGVADTQYFGPGTRLTVL.

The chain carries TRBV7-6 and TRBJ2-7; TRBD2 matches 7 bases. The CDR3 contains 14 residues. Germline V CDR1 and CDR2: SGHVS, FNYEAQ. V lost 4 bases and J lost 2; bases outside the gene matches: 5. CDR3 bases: TGTGCCAGCAGCTCATCTAGCGGCGCCTACGAGCAGTACTTC. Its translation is CASSSSSGAYEQYF. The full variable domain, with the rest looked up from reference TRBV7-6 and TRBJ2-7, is GAGVSQSPRYKVTKRGQDVALRCDPISGHVSLYWYRQALGQGPEFLTYFNYEAQQDKSGLPNDRFSAERPEGSISTLTIQRTEQRDSAMYRCASSSSSGAYEQYFGPGTRLTVT.

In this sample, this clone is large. CDR3 nucleotides: TGTGCCAGCAGCCACCGACAGGGGGGCAGCACAGATACGCAGTATTTT. Translating it yields CASSHRQGGSTDTQYF. The rearrangement joins TRBV7-2 to TRBJ2-3; 9 nucleotides line up with TRBD1. There are 16 residues in the CDR3. Germline loops: CDR1 SGHTA, CDR2 FQGNSA. The junction had 6 bases not matched to a gene; V was cut back by 5 bases and J by 0 bases.

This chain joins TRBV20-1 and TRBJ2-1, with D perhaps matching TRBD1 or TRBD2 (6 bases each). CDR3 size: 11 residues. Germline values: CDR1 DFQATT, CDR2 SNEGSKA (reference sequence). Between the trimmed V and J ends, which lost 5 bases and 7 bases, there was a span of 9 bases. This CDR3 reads CSALGGNEQFF. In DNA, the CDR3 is TGCAGTGCTTTAGGGGGGAATGAGCAGTTCTTC.

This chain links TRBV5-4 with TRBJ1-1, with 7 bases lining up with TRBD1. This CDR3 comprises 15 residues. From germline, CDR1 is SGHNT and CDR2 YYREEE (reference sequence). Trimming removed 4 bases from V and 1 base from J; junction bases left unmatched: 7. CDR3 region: CASSLTGDGNTEAFF. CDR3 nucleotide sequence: TGTGCCAGCAGCCTCACAGGGGATGGGAACACTGAAGCTTTCTTT.

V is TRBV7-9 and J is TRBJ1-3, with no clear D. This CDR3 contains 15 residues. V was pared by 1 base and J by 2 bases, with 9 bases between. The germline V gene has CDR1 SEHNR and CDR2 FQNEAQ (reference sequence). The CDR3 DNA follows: TGTGCCAGCAGCTTAGGTTCCGGTCCTGGAAACACCATATATTTT. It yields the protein CASSLGSGPGNTIYF.

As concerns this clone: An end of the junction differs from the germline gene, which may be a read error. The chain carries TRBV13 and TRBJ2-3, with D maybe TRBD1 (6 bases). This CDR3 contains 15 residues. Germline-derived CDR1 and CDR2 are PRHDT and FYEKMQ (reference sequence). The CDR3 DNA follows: TGTGCCAGCAGCCTAGGGGGTTTTAGCACAGATACGCAGTATTTT. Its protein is CASSLGGFSTDTQYF.

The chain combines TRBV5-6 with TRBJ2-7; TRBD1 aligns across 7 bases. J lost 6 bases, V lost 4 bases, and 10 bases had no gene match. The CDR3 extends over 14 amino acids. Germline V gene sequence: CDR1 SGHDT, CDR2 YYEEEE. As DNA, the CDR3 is TGTGCCAGCAGCCAAAGGGGGCCGGGGCGCGAGCAGTACTTC. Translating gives CASSQRGPGREQYF.

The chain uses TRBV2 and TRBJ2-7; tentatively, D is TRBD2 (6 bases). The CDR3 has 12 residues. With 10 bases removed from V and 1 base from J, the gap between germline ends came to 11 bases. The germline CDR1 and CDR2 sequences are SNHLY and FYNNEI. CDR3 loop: CATRGYSYEQYF. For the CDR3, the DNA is TGTGCCACACGGGGGTATTCCTACGAGCAGTACTTC. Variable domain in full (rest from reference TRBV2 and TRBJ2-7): EPEVTQTPSHQVTQMGQEVILRCVPISNHLYFYWYRQILGQKVEFLVSFYNNEISEKSEIFDDQFSVERPDGSNFTLKIRSTKLEDSAMYFCATRGYSYEQYFGPGTRLTVT.